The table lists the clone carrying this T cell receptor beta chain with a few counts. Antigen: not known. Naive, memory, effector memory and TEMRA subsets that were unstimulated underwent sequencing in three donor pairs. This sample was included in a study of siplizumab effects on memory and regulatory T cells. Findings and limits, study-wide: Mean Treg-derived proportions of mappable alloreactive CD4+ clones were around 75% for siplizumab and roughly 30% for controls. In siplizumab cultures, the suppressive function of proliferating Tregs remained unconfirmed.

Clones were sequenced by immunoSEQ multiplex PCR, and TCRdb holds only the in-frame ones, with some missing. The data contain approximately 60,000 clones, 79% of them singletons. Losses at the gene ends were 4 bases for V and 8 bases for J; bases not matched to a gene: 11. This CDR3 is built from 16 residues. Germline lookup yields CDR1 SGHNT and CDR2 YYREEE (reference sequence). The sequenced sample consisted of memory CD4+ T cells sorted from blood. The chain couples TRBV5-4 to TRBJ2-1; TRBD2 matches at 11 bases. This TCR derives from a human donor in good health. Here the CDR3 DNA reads TGTGCCAGCAGCGGACCGGGACTAGCGGTGCCCGATGAGCAGTTCTTC. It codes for CASSGPGLAVPDEQFF.